This entry lists 24 T cell receptor beta chains sequenced from one sample in a study of blood T cell repertoires in COVID-19. The data were produced by immunoSEQ multiplex PCR, yet TCRdb's version contains in-frame clones alone and is incomplete. The profile shows a few hundred thousand clones, 85% to 90% of them singletons. The sequenced sample consisted of peripheral blood. The receptors derive from a woman in her 30s with COVID-19, enrolled during active disease.

The rearrangement uses TRBV30 and TRBJ1-1; 10 nucleotides agree with TRBD1. In germline, CDR1 is GTSNPN, CDR2 SVGIG (reference sequence). The CDR3 spans 15 residues. J was trimmed by 3 bases and V by 0 bases; bases with no gene match: 4. The CDR3 region has the DNA TGTGCCTGGAGTGTACGGGGACAGGGGTACACTGAAGCTTTCTTT. It encodes CAWSVRGQGYTEAFF.

V and J are TRBV28 and TRBJ2-7, with 8 bases matching TRBD2. The CDR3 sequence is 14 residues long. The V gene end was trimmed by 4 bases and the J gene end by 3 bases; junction bases not matched to a gene: 5. Germline assignment: CDR1 MDHEN and CDR2 SYDVKM. For the CDR3, the DNA is TGTGCCAGCAGTTACCCCGGGACTAGCTACGAGCAGTACGTC. As protein: CASSYPGTSYEQYV.

This chain uses TRBV5-1 with TRBJ2-7; D might be TRBD2 (6 bases). Trimming stripped 7 bases from V and 3 bases from J, with 20 bases between. The CDR3 is made up of 15 amino acids. CDR1 and CDR2 (germline): SGHRS, YFSETQ. The chain's CDR3 is CASHSGQTGGYEQYF. In DNA form, the CDR3 reads TGCGCCAGCCATTCGGGCCAGACCGGGGGCTACGAGCAGTACTTC. Looking up the rest from reference TRBV5-1 and TRBJ2-7 gives the full variable domain: KAGVTQTPRYLIKTRGQQVTLSCSPISGHRSVSWYQQTPGQGLQFLFEYFSETQRNKGNFPGRFSGRQFSNSRSEMNVSTLELGDSALYLCASHSGQTGGYEQYFGPGTRLTVT.

The chain uses TRBV7-2 and TRBJ1-2, with a possible D match to TRBD1 (5 bases). CDR3 length: 13 amino acids. CDR1 is SGHTA and CDR2 is FQGNSA in the germline V gene. Trimming cost V 7 bases and J 6 bases, with 15 bases left between them. The CDR3 is CASTVTGFDGYTF. CDR3 bases: TGTGCCAGCACCGTAACAGGATTCGATGGCTACACCTTC.

This clone was observed many times. J is TRBJ2-7 and V is TRBV6-5; possibly TRBD2 for D (5 bases). The V gene's germline CDR1 is MNHEY and CDR2 SVGAGI. CDR3 length equals 12 residues. Between the trimmed V and J ends, which lost 7 bases and 5 bases, there was a span of 12 bases. For the CDR3, the DNA is TGTGCCAGCATCTGGACGGAGGACGAGCAGTACGTC. This codes for CASIWTEDEQYV.

This chain joins TRBV6-2 or TRBV6-3 and TRBJ1-2; D is unclear. Looked up from germline, CDR1 is MNHEY and CDR2 is SVGEGT. The germline V and J ends were trimmed by 2 bases and 6 bases, with 10 bases remaining between them. This CDR3 has 13 residues. The CDR3 coding sequence is TGTGCCAGCAGTTACGGAGGGATAGATGGCTACACCTTC. Residues: CASSYGGIDGYTF.

This chain links TRBV7-2 with TRBJ1-5; the match to TRBD1 covers 11 bases. With 4 bases clipped from V and 3 bases from J, the junction kept 5 bases outside the gene matches. CDR3 size: 16 residues. Germline CDR1 is SGHTA and CDR2 is FQGNSA. CDR3 coding DNA: TGTGCCAGCAGCTCGTCGGACAGGGGGCCCAATCAGCCCCAGCATTTT. Residues: CASSSSDRGPNQPQHF.

This clone was detected only once. The chain has TRBV7-9 and TRBJ1-1; the match to TRBD1 covers 10 bases. V lost 4 bases and J lost 4; bases outside the gene matches: 9. The CDR3 contains 16 residues. Germline V CDR1 and CDR2: SEHNR, FQNEAQ (reference sequence). CDR3 in DNA: TGTGCCAGCAGCTATATGACAGGGGGCAAGAGCACTGAAGCTTTCTTT. This sequence encodes CASSYMTGGKSTEAFF.

This clone was found once. The chain carries TRBV30 and TRBJ1-5; D is possibly TRBD1 (5 bases). The germline V gene has CDR1 GTSNPN and CDR2 SVGIG (reference sequence). There are 16 residues in the CDR3. Trimming removed 2 bases at V and 1 base at J, with 15 bases between. CDR3 nucleotide sequence: TGTGCCTGGAGTCACAGGATAACGGGCAGCAATCAGCCCCAGCATTTT. Amino acids: CAWSHRITGSNQPQHF.

The chain combines TRBV5-8 with TRBJ2-5; weak D call: TRBD2 (5 bases). Germline V gene data show CDR1 as SGHTS and CDR2 as YDEGEE. The CDR3 loop spans 15 amino acids. V was pared by 4 bases and J by 2 bases, with 15 bases between. The CDR3 sequence: CASSPPPGWQETQYF. CDR3 nucleotides: TGTGCCAGCAGCCCCCCGCCGGGGTGGCAAGAGACCCAGTACTTC.

The chain joins TRBV5-6 to TRBJ1-1, with 9 bases lining up with TRBD1. The trim removed 2 bases at V and 5 bases at J, leaving 7 bases unmatched. This CDR3 is built from 15 residues. The germline gives CDR1 SGHDT, CDR2 YYEEEE. The CDR3 region has the DNA TGTGCCAGCAGCTTCGTACAGGGGGCATGGACTGAAGCTTTCTTT. Translated, it gives CASSFVQGAWTEAFF. The full variable domain, with the rest looked up from reference TRBV5-6 and TRBJ1-1, is DAGVTQSPTHLIKTRGQQVTLRCSPKSGHDTVSWYQQALGQGPQFIFQYYEEEERQRGNFPDRFSGHQFPNYSSELNVNALLLGDSALYLCASSFVQGAWTEAFFGQGTRLTVV.

The chain couples TRBV2 to TRBJ1-1, with D perhaps matching TRBD1 (6 bases). Trimming removed 6 bases at V and 4 bases at J, with 15 bases between. The CDR3 has 14 amino acids. The V gene's germline CDR1 is SNHLY and CDR2 FYNNEI. This chain's CDR3 is CASRVGASSTEAFF. The CDR3 DNA reads as TGTGCCAGCAGGGTGGGGGCCTCGAGCACTGAAGCTTTCTTT. The full variable domain, in which reference TRBV2 and TRBJ1-1 provide the parts outside the CDR3, is EPEVTQTPSHQVTQMGQEVILRCVPISNHLYFYWYRQILGQKVEFLVSFYNNEISEKSEIFDDQFSVERPDGSNFTLKIRSTKLEDSAMYFCASRVGASSTEAFFGQGTRLTVV.

This chain connects TRBV28 to TRBJ1-6; TRBD1 matches 8 bases. Germline CDR1 is MDHEN and CDR2 is SYDVKM. The V and J ends lost 5 bases and 5 bases, in that order; junction bases with no gene match: 2. The CDR3 totals 14 residues. As DNA, the CDR3 is TGTGCCAGCAGTCCGGGACAGGATAATTCACCCCTCCACTTT. This translates into CASSPGQDNSPLHF.

The genes are TRBV4-2 and TRBJ2-6; unclear D gene. Germline-derived CDR1 and CDR2 are LGHNA and YNFKEQ. Trimming took 0 bases from V and 2 from J, leaving 8 bases between them. CDR3 length: 16 residues. The CDR3 spells CASSQDRSTGANVLTF. The CDR3 DNA reads as TGTGCCAGCAGCCAAGATAGGAGTACTGGGGCCAACGTCCTGACTTTC.

The rearrangement links TRBV18 to TRBJ2-7; D may be TRBD1 (6 bases). V was clipped by 3 bases and J by 5 bases, with 11 bases between them. Germline lookup yields CDR1 KGHSH and CDR2 LQKENI. The CDR3 contains 13 residues. The CDR3 spells CASSPLRGNEQYV. CDR3 in DNA: TGTGCCAGCTCACCTCTCAGGGGTAACGAGCAGTACGTC.

This rearrangement joins TRBV6-5 to TRBJ1-4; 9 nucleotides agree with TRBD1. Germline V CDR1 and CDR2: MNHEY, SVGAGI. V was pared by 4 bases and J by 4 bases, with 4 bases of the junction left unmatched. The CDR3 totals 15 residues. CDR3 residues: CASSSPGQGNEKLFF. The CDR3 DNA is TGTGCCAGCAGTTCACCGGGACAGGGTAATGAAAAACTGTTTTTT.

The rearrangement joins TRBV6-2 or TRBV6-3 to TRBJ2-3; maybe TRBD2 (7 bases). This CDR3 region has 15 residues. In germline, CDR1 is MNHEY, CDR2 SVGEGT. Deletions cut 5 bases from V and 6 bases from J, with 18 bases between. The CDR3 region is CASSPPRGGADTQYF. Here the CDR3 DNA reads TGTGCCAGCAGTCCCCCTAGGGGGGGGGCCGATACGCAGTATTTT.

This clone was recorded once. The V and J genes are TRBV11-3 and TRBJ2-7; 11 nucleotides agree with TRBD1. The germline CDR1 and CDR2 sequences are SGHNT and YENEEA. The CDR3 covers 15 residues. V dropped 6 bases and J dropped 5; count of bases not matched to a gene: 9. The CDR3 spells CASSFRTGGPHEQYF. In DNA form, the CDR3 reads TGTGCCAGCAGTTTTAGGACAGGGGGCCCGCACGAGCAGTACTTC.

This chain connects TRBV14 to TRBJ1-4; D gene unclear. Germline V gene data show CDR1 as SGHDN and CDR2 as FVKESK. The CDR3 runs 17 residues. The V end lost 1 base, the J end lost 0 bases, and 12 bases lay between the germline ends. The DNA for the CDR3 is TGTGCCAGCAGCCAAGGTTCTACCGGGACAACTAATGAAAAACTGTTTTTT. This encodes CASSQGSTGTTNEKLFF.

V and J are TRBV27 and TRBJ2-7, with D possibly being TRBD2 (5 bases). Deletions cut 2 bases from V and 2 bases from J, with 7 bases between. CDR3 size: 13 residues. CDR1 is MNHEY, CDR2 SMNVEV, per germline (reference sequence). The CDR3 DNA sequence: TGTGCCAGCAGTTTAACGGGGACCTACGAGCAGTACTTC. Translation gives CASSLTGTYEQYF.

This chain links TRBV6-6 with TRBJ1-1; 9 nucleotides agree with TRBD1. Germline assignment: CDR1 MNHNY and CDR2 SVGAGI (reference sequence). V trimming: 4 bases; J trimming: 1 base; junction bases outside the gene matches: 7. The CDR3 covers 16 residues. CDR3 coding DNA: TGTGCCAGCAGTTCCCCGGGACAGGGACCGAACACTGAAGCTTTCTTT. This translates into CASSSPGQGPNTEAFF.

This clone occurred many times. The chain is built from TRBV2 and TRBJ1-6; possibly TRBD1 for D (6 bases). V was shortened by 6 bases and J by 9 bases, with 15 bases between the two germline ends. CDR1 is SNHLY and CDR2 is FYNNEI in the germline V gene. This CDR3 is built from 14 residues. CDR3 DNA: TGTGCCAGCAGAGTTACAGGGATCGGTTCACCCCTCCACTTT. Its translation: CASRVTGIGSPLHF.

The chain has TRBV4-1 and TRBJ2-2; TRBD2 matches at 8 bases. Germline values: CDR1 MGHRA, CDR2 YSYEKL. Trimming removed 3 bases from V and 5 bases from J; junction bases left unmatched: 8. The CDR3 runs 16 residues. The CDR3 loop is CASSHAGLAGTGELFF. The CDR3 DNA reads TGCGCCAGCAGCCACGCCGGACTAGCCGGGACCGGGGAGCTGTTTTTT.

The chain recombines TRBV19 with TRBJ1-2; no reliable D call. Trimming pared 3 bases from V and 4 bases from J, leaving 9 bases between. The CDR3 runs to 13 residues. The germline CDR1 and CDR2 sequences are LNHDA and SQIVND (reference sequence). CDR3 in amino acids: CASSMSSGYGYTF. CDR3 in DNA: TGTGCCAGTAGTATGTCGTCAGGCTATGGCTACACCTTC.